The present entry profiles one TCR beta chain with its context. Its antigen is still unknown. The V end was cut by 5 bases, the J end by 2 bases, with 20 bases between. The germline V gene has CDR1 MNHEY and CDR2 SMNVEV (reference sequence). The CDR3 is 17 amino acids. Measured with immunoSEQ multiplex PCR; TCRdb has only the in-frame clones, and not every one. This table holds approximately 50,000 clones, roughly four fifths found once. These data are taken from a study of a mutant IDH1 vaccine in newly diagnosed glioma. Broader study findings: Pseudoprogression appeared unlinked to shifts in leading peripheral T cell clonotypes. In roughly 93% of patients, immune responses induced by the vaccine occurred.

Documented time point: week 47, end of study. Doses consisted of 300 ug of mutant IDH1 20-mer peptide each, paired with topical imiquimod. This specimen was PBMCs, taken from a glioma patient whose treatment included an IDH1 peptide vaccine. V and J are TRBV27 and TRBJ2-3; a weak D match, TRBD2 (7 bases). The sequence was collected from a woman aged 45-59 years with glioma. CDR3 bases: TGTGCCAGCAGTCCCGGTACATCGGGGGGCCCCACAGATACGCAGTATTTT. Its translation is CASSPGTSGGPTDTQYF.